This T cell receptor beta chain was obtained from a study of PD-1 blockade in classical Hodgkin lymphoma. Points from the study as a whole: Underlying causes for the observed repertoire differences were not defined, possibly disease activity or prior therapy. Partial responders and progressors had significantly lower baseline TCR diversity. According to reports, newly diagnosed patients had lower baseline TCR diversity than healthy donors, and relapsed/refractory patients had lower baseline TCR diversity still.

This CDR3 is 14 amino acids long. Germline trimming cut 4 bases from V and 7 bases from J; bases unmatched to any gene: 3. Germline CDR1 reads WSHSY; CDR2 reads SAAADI. Turning to this clone: Its specificity is not known.

Sequenced by immunoSEQ multiplex PCR; TCRdb stores in-frame clones only, minus some. The sample includes 9,500 or so clones, 70% to 85% of them seen just once. Time point described: cycle 4 day 1 (C4D1), after around six weeks of nivolumab. The patients all showed relapse after autologous stem cell transplantation, while their brentuximab vedotin exposure varied. The chain links TRBV10-2 to TRBJ1-6, with 8 positions matching TRBD1. The sample in question was peripheral blood mononuclear cells (PBMCs), obtained before the fourth cycle of nivolumab. The clonotype originates from a human donor with classical Hodgkin lymphoma. This CDR3 is CASSGQGRNSPLHF. As DNA, the CDR3 is TGCGCCAGCAGTGGACAGGGGCGCAATTCACCCCTCCACTTT.